This TCR beta chain is from a study of cytomegalovirus exposure and HLA in healthy donors. Turning to the study itself: HLA-typed donors were the source of 83 million or so unique TCRs, which an early data release held.

Researchers ran the PCR with 60 Vbeta and 13 Jbeta primers. Profiling relied on immunoSEQ multiplex PCR, and the TCRdb table lists in-frame clones only, not all of them. Here the sample spans some 150,000 clones, 55% to 80% being singletons. With respect to this clone: The antigen remains unidentified.

Whole-study findings and limits: TCR beta chains numbering 164 were designated cytomegalovirus-associated. Only CMV serostatus was available as immune exposure information.

With 6 bases clipped from V and 1 base from J, the junction kept 4 bases outside the gene matches. CDR1 is MNHEY, CDR2 SVGAGI, per germline. The CDR3 runs 14 residues. The sample taken for sequencing was PBMCs. The chain joins TRBV6-5 to TRBJ2-3, with 7 bases matching TRBD1. This TCR was sampled from a woman in her 40s in good health and CMV-seronegative. The CDR3 sequence: CASSDRVGTDTQYF. CDR3 DNA: TGTGCCAGCAGCGACAGGGTTGGCACAGATACGCAGTATTTT.